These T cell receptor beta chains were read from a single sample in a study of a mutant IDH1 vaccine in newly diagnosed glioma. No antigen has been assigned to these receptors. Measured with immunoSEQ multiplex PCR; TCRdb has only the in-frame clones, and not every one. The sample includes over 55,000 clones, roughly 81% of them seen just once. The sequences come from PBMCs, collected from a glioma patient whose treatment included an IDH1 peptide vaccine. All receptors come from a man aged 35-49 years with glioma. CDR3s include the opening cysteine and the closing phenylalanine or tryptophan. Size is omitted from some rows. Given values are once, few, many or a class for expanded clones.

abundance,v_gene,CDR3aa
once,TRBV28,CASSLNSPPGYTF
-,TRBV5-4,CASSLAGRGTEAFF
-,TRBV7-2,CASSLLGGSYEQYF
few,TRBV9,CASSVALTGMAEAFF
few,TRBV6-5,CASGKGQVNQPQHF
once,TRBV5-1,CASSWTGGRYEQYF
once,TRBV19,CASSLFDRAGYTF
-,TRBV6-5,CASSYYPQDNSPLHF
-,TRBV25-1,CASSEWSYEQYF
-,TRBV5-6,CASSLTSLEQYF
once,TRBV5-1,CASSLDAGGPGGELFF
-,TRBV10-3,CASRRFPYEQYF
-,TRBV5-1,CASSLRGTYQETQYF
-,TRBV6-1,CASSDWLSSNYEQYF
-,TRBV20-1,CSARGFDEQYF
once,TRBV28,CASSSRTDTYEQYF
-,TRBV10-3,CAISGGLLRGYTF
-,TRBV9,CASSVVAGANTGELFF
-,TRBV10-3,CAISDPGARSIQYF
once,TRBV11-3,CASSLVSGTGHGYTF
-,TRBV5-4,CASSPDRYSPEAFF
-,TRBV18,CASSPGQGAYEQYF